Shown below are 7 T cell receptor beta chains from a single sample sequenced in a study of blood T cell repertoires in COVID-19. Some clones are missing from TCRdb's copy, which holds only in-frame ones; the method was immunoSEQ multiplex PCR. In the table there are 150,000 or so clones, about 86% of which are singletons. Sequenced material: peripheral blood. These receptors were obtained from a man between 18 and 29 years old with acute or convalescent COVID-19.

The V and J genes are TRBV2 and TRBJ2-1, with 9 bases aligning to TRBD1. This CDR3 contains 15 residues. The germline V gene has CDR1 SNHLY and CDR2 FYNNEI. V lost 2 bases, J lost 2 bases, and 1 base stayed unmatched. CDR3 bases: TGTGCCAGCAGTGAAAGGGACAGGGCCTACAATGAGCAGTTCTTC. Translating it yields CASSERDRAYNEQFF. Looking up the rest from reference TRBV2 and TRBJ2-1 gives the full variable domain: EPEVTQTPSHQVTQMGQEVILRCVPISNHLYFYWYRQILGQKVEFLVSFYNNEISEKSEIFDDQFSVERPDGSNFTLKIRSTKLEDSAMYFCASSERDRAYNEQFFGPGTRLTVL.

The gene calls are TRBV7-9 and TRBJ2-1, with 7 bases identical to TRBD1. Germline-derived CDR1 and CDR2 are SEHNR and FQNEAQ (reference sequence). The J segment lost 0 bases and the V segment lost 5 bases, leaving 4 bases of the junction unmatched. CDR3 length: 15 amino acids. CDR3 DNA: TGTGCCAGCAGCGTAGGGACAGTCTCCTACAATGAGCAGTTCTTC. Its protein product is CASSVGTVSYNEQFF.

The chain uses TRBV24-1 and TRBJ2-3, with D maybe TRBD1 (6 bases). The CDR3 extends over 17 amino acids. From germline, CDR1 is KGHDR and CDR2 SFDVKD. The V gene lost 2 bases and the J gene lost 2 bases, with 16 bases spanning the gap. CDR3 amino acids: CATSDSPQQGYTDTQYF. In DNA form, the CDR3 reads TGTGCCACCAGTGATTCTCCCCAACAGGGATACACAGATACGCAGTATTTT.

This sequence joins TRBV6-5 and TRBJ2-3, with D unclear. Trimming pared 10 bases from V and 3 bases from J, leaving 11 bases between. Germline-derived CDR1 and CDR2 are MNHEY and SVGAGI. This CDR3 has 12 residues. The CDR3 region has the DNA TGTGCCATCTCACTCGGGACAGATACGCAGTATTTT. It encodes CAISLGTDTQYF.

This chain links TRBV5-5 with TRBJ1-5, with a possible D match to TRBD1 (6 bases). V lost 4 bases and J 4 bases, leaving 15 bases between the germline ends. The CDR3 runs 15 residues. Germline V lookup: CDR1 SGHKS, CDR2 YYEKEE (reference sequence). CDR3 region: CASSHSTGPNQPQHF. CDR3 bases: TGTGCCAGCAGCCACTCGACAGGACCAAATCAGCCCCAGCATTTT.

The CDR3 region is CSGRLAGKSTDTQYF. In nucleotides, the CDR3 is TGCAGCGGACGACTAGCGGGGAAAAGCACAGATACGCAGTATTTT. The rearrangement joins TRBV29-1 to TRBJ2-3; 11 bases align to TRBD2. The J segment lost 0 bases and the V segment lost 7 bases, leaving 6 bases of the junction unmatched. The CDR3 runs 15 residues. CDR1 is SQVTM, CDR2 ANQGSEA, per germline.

This clone turned up a few times. The genes are TRBV19 and TRBJ1-1; unclear D gene. This CDR3 has 11 residues. Germline CDR1 LNHDA, CDR2 SQIVND (reference sequence). V lost 8 bases and J 1 base, leaving 5 bases between the germline ends. This CDR3 reads CASGQNTEAFF. CDR3 DNA: TGTGCCAGTGGGCAGAACACTGAAGCTTTCTTT.